This T cell receptor beta chain comes out of a study of blood T cell repertoires in COVID-19 (dated by TCRdb to the early 2020s). Broadly, across the study: Collaborator samples came from the United States, Italy and Spain and covered acute and convalescent phases of COVID-19. The material from the prospective study consisted of cDNA or gDNA derived from T cells, B-cell-depleted T cells, or PBMCs. Deeply sampled blood TCRbeta repertoires from subjects exposed to, actively infected with, or recovered from COVID-19 were included in the dataset. The repertoires were released in a freely available public database intended as a resource for research on the immune response to SARS-CoV-2. The samples were drawn from two sources: the first 160 participants of the ongoing ImmuneRACE study, and fewer than 1,500 subjects contributed by 6 global collaborators. The sample metadata nearly always contained a de-identified subject ID, COVID-19 status, age in years and sex. HLA class I and class II types, where available, came from metadata supplied by the sample provider rather than from assay-based typing.

The collaborating institutions used their own protocols to collect whole blood in K2EDTA tubes. For TCRbeta analysis, collaborators shipped samples in one of three forms: frozen whole blood, isolated PBMCs, or DNA extracted from either of those sample types. Findings and caveats that apply to the study as a whole: Clinical and demographic metadata were provided uncurated, with the amount varying by source and participant.

TCRbeta CDR3 regions were amplified from genomic DNA using the immunoSEQ Assay, a bias-controlled multiplex PCR. Turning to the authors' computational methods: The number of nucleated cells in each sample was estimated by amplification of reference gene primers within the assay. To quantify the absolute abundance of each unique TCRbeta CDR3 rearrangement, sequence reads were collapsed and filtered. Productive Simpson clonality was computed per sample as the square root of Simpson's diversity index over productive rearrangements. In TCRdb, the immuneACCESS table is reduced to in-frame sequences with V and J assigned. These tables do not hold every clone; where another copy was compared, an unresolved V gene accounts for under half, and the others remain unexplained. Clone size and V and J calls were adopted from that table, with D and trimming inferred from the DNA. This sample comprises 150,000 to 160,000 clones, 75% to 90% of them detected only once. The leading ten clones occupy around 16% of the sample.

A note on this clone: No antigen is known for it. No base quality information exists; no much larger clone differs at one position.

Per the germline V gene (reference sequence), GTSNPN is the CDR1 and SVGIG is the CDR2. Trimming takes 5 bases from V and 3 bases from J, and the germline ends sit 17 bases apart. From the cysteine up to the phenylalanine, the CDR3 has a length of 14 residues. The only DNA kept is the CDR3, 42 bases in frame from the first base. The source material was peripheral blood. This clonotype was obtained from a woman between 40 and 50 years old with acute or convalescent COVID-19. The chain couples TRBV30 to TRBJ2-7; the D segment could be TRBD1, given 5 matching bases. The DNA sequence is as follows: TGTGCCTGGGGTTCGCAGGGATATGGCTACGAGCAGTACTTC. This is translated as CAWGSQGYGYEQYF.